One sample yielded the 18 T cell receptor beta chains listed below, sequenced in a study of tumor and adjacent non-tumor tissue in lung cancer. This sample's RNA came from whole unsorted tissue. A modified ARM-PCR protocol with three rounds of nested PCR amplified TCRbeta. TCRdb itself ran the multiplex PCR reads through MiXCR, one entry per CDR3 protein. The sample shows some 100,000 distinct CDR3 sequences, 75% of them seen only once. The source material was lung tumor tissue. The receptor set was obtained from a woman in her fifties or sixties with non-small cell lung cancer.

As concerns this clonotype: Mismatch with germline at one junction end may stem from a read error. The J gene is TRBJ2-1, the V gene TRBV6-5; 15 nucleotides line up with TRBD2. This CDR3 has 22 residues. CDR1 and CDR2 (germline): MNHEY, SVGAGI. The chain's CDR3 is CTSSLRTSGRARLLRLYNEQFF. CDR3 coding DNA: TGTACCAGCAGCCTACGGACTAGCGGGAGGGCGCGTTTATTAAGGCTCTACAATGAGCAGTTCTTC.

For this clonotype: Possible read error: a much larger clone is one base away. The CDR3 DNA sequence: TGTGCCAGCAGTTTACTAGTCCATGAGCAGATCTTC. As protein: CASSLLVHEQIF. The rearrangement uses TRBV28 and TRBJ2-1; D gene ambiguous. CDR3 length equals 12 residues. The germline V gene has CDR1 MDHEN and CDR2 SYDVKM.

With regard to this clonotype: No conserved phenylalanine or tryptophan is present at the end of the CDR3, so a read error is the likely explanation. The CDR3 DNA follows: TGTGCTAGCAGCTACGGGAGTAGCGGGAGCTACGAGCAGTACTTA. As protein: CASSYGSSGSYEQYL. The gene calls are TRBV11-2 and TRBJ2-7; 9 bases fit TRBD2. The CDR3 totals 15 residues. Germline V gene data show CDR1 as SGHAT and CDR2 as FQNNGV.

On this clonotype itself: A much larger clone differs by one base, so this may be a read error. V usage is TRBV12-3 or TRBV12-4 and J usage is TRBJ2-3; D might be TRBD1 or TRBD2, each matching 5 bases. The V gene lost 6 bases and the J gene lost 1 base, with 11 bases spanning the gap. The CDR3 length is 14 residues. The chain's CDR3 is CASSLGVRTDTQYF. CDR3 DNA sequence: TGTGCCAGCAGCTTGGGGGTCCGCACAGATACGCAGTATTTT.

This clonotype was seen many times. The genes are TRBV20-1 and TRBJ2-7, with 7 bases identical to TRBD1. This CDR3 has 12 amino acids. Germline lookup yields CDR1 DFQATT and CDR2 SNEGSKA (reference sequence). J was trimmed by 12 bases and V by 6 bases; bases with no gene match: 14. CDR3 amino acids: CSAVSAGAGGYF. The CDR3 region has the DNA TGCAGTGCGGTATCCGCCGGGGCAGGGGGGTACTTC.

Points on this clonotype: Relative to the germline gene, one junction end is altered; a read error may explain this. The J gene is TRBJ2-5, the V gene TRBV4-1, with 11 nucleotides matching TRBD2. The germline CDR1 and CDR2 sequences are MGHRA and YSYEKL. This CDR3 region has 15 residues. CDR3 in amino acids: CASCQDPSGRETQYF. The CDR3 nucleotides are TGCGCCAGCTGCCAAGATCCTAGCGGGAGGGAGACCCAGTACTTC.

Turning to this clonotype: A much larger clone differs by one base, so this may be a read error. This chain connects TRBV6-2 or TRBV6-3 to TRBJ2-2; maybe TRBD2 (6 bases). The germline V gene encodes CDR1 MNHEY and CDR2 SVGEGT. This CDR3 comprises 17 residues. In nucleotides, the CDR3 is TGTGCCAGCAGTTACCTACCGGGGACTGTGAACACCGAGGAGCTGTTTTTT. Protein: CASSYLPGTVNTEELFF.

This clonotype was seen a few times. The chain links TRBV5-1 to TRBJ1-2; the match to TRBD1 covers 9 bases. CDR1 SGHRS and CDR2 YFSETQ come from the germline V gene. The CDR3 extends over 16 amino acids. V was pared by 4 bases and J by 4 bases, with 11 bases of the junction left unmatched. The CDR3 DNA is TGCGCCAGCAGCCTTGACGGGGGACAGGGTGCCTATGGCTACACCTTC. Protein: CASSLDGGQGAYGYTF.

Many counts were recorded for this clonotype. The rearrangement joins TRBV11-2 to TRBJ1-2, with TRBD1 as a possible D gene (5 bases). V lost 5 bases, J lost 4 bases, and 17 bases lay in between. CDR1 is SGHAT and CDR2 is FQNNGV in the germline V gene. CDR3 length: 15 amino acids. CDR3 sequence: CASSPYLRGSYGYTF. The CDR3 DNA reads TGTGCCAGCAGCCCTTACCTCCGGGGCAGCTATGGCTACACCTTC.

This clonotype was seen many times. The chain joins TRBV28 to TRBJ1-5; D unresolved. Per the germline V gene, CDR1 is MDHEN and CDR2 is SYDVKM. Deletions cut 0 bases from V and 7 bases from J, with 4 bases between. This CDR3 region has 12 residues. Here the CDR3 DNA reads TGTGCCAGCAGTTTATGGGCCCAGCCCCAGCATTTT. It yields the protein CASSLWAQPQHF.

This clonotype has only one observation. The conserved phenylalanine or tryptophan is not found at the CDR3 terminus, so this likely reflects a read error. The limits of the CDR3 on the DNA are not certain, so only TCRdb's listed CDR3 is given. The V call is TRBV20-1, the J call TRBJ2-7; whether TRBD2, the table's D call, matches the DNA was not checked. Looked up from germline, CDR1 is DFQATT and CDR2 is SNEGSKA (reference sequence). The CDR3 spans 12 residues, counting both ends. CDR3 residues: CSTSGQTGEQYI.

This clonotype was recorded once. One end of the junction is discordant with germline, which a read error may explain. This chain joins TRBV4-2 and TRBJ2-5; tentatively, D is TRBD1 (5 bases). The CDR3 is 14 amino acids. CDR1 is LGHNA and CDR2 is YNFKEQ in the germline V gene. The CDR3 DNA follows: TGTGCCGGCAGCCAAGAAGGGGCACAAGAGACCCAGTACTTC. It translates to CAGSQEGAQETQYF.

V is TRBV6-6 and J is TRBJ2-1, with 9 bases lining up with TRBD1. The germline V gene encodes CDR1 MNHNY and CDR2 SVGAGI (reference sequence). The CDR3 extends over 18 amino acids. The V segment lost 5 bases and the J segment 4 bases; nucleotides outside the gene matches: 15. CDR3 nucleotide sequence: TGTGCCAGCAGTCACAGGGGGCTGGTCTGGGCATTGTACAATGAGCAGTTCTTC. Residues: CASSHRGLVWALYNEQFF.

Turning to this clonotype: A junction boundary mismatches the germline segment, possibly from a read error. CDR3 DNA sequence: TGTGCCAGCAGTTGTGACCGCGGAGGATATGAGCAATACTTC. Translated, it gives CASSCDRGGYEQYF. The V call is TRBV11-2, the J call TRBJ2-7; maybe TRBD2 (5 bases). Germline values: CDR1 SGHAT, CDR2 FQNNGV. The CDR3 is 14 residues long.

This clonotype was detected many times. This chain links TRBV29-1 with TRBJ2-4; D may be TRBD1 (6 bases). This CDR3 has 15 residues. Trimming removed 3 bases at V and 0 bases at J, with 12 bases between. CDR1 and CDR2 (germline): SQVTM, ANQGSEA. Here the CDR3 reads CSVEGAFLAKNIQYF. Written as DNA, the CDR3 is TGCAGCGTTGAGGGGGCATTTCTAGCCAAAAACATTCAGTACTTC.

This clonotype was recorded a few times. A clone one base away is much larger, so this may be a read error. CDR3 protein: CTSSYNTGRPEQYF. Here the CDR3 DNA reads TGTACCAGCAGTTACAATACGGGCAGGCCCGAGCAGTACTTC. The chain has TRBV6-5 and TRBJ2-7; D is unclear. Germline V CDR1 and CDR2: MNHEY, SVGAGI. The CDR3 has 14 amino acids.

This clonotype turned up a few times. V usage is TRBV10-3 and J usage is TRBJ2-7, with D perhaps matching TRBD2 (5 bases). From germline, CDR1 is ENHRY and CDR2 SYGVKD. There are 13 residues in the CDR3. Trimming stripped 2 bases from V and 3 bases from J, with 8 bases between. The CDR3 loop reads CAISEGRDYEQYF. CDR3 nucleotide sequence: TGTGCCATCAGTGAGGGTCGGGACTACGAGCAGTACTTC.

In the case of this clonotype: The conserved final phenylalanine or tryptophan is absent from the CDR3, which likely points to a read error. The J gene is TRBJ2-1, the V gene TRBV7-3, with 11 bases that match TRBD2. The trim removed 4 bases at V and 7 bases at J, leaving 12 bases unmatched. Germline V gene data show CDR1 as SGHTA and CDR2 as FQGTGA. CDR3 length: 17 residues. As DNA, the CDR3 is TGTGCCAGCAGCTCCCGTGGGGAACTAGCGGGGGTAAATGAGCAGTTCGTC. Translation gives CASSSRGELAGVNEQFV.